What follows are 30 T cell receptor beta chains derived from one specimen sequenced in a study of T cells in Graves' hyperthyroidism and ophthalmopathy. RNA transcripts gave rise to amplified TCR beta CDR3 regions. With the HTBI primer set, the TCR CDR3 went through a first round of RT-PCR. One entry per CDR3 protein, called by TCRdb with MiXCR from the multiplex PCR reads. Among about 580,000 distinct CDR3 sequences listed, more than 11% were seen once. Sequenced input: blood. These receptors originate from a woman in her twenties or thirties with Graves' hyperthyroidism that later progressed to Graves' ophthalmopathy.

This clonotype was observed many times. The DNA of the CDR3 is TGTGCCAGCAGGATTGGGACTAGTCGCGAGCAGTACTTC. Translating gives CASRIGTSREQYF. The chain joins TRBV6-2 or TRBV6-3 to TRBJ2-7; 8 bases match TRBD2. V shed 6 bases, J shed 6 bases, and the junction held 7 bases outside the gene matches. Germline V gene lookup returns CDR1 MNHEY and CDR2 SVGEGT. This CDR3 is built from 13 residues.

The chain combines TRBV20-1 with TRBJ1-2; TRBD1 agrees at 7 bases. V lost 6 bases and J lost 6; bases outside the gene matches: 10. Germline assignment: CDR1 DFQATT and CDR2 SNEGSKA (reference sequence). The CDR3 length is 13 residues. In nucleotides, the CDR3 is TGCAGTGCGGCCCCGGGACAGAGACATGGCTACACCTTC. Protein: CSAAPGQRHGYTF.

This clonotype was detected only a few times. The genes are TRBV4-3 and TRBJ1-2; 7 bases align to TRBD1. Germline V gene lookup returns CDR1 LGHNA and CDR2 YSLEER. This CDR3 is 18 amino acids long. After removal of 0 bases from V and 4 bases from J, the junction contained 14 bases not matched to a gene. CDR3 in amino acids: CASSQDSSGGGGLYGYTF. Written as DNA, the CDR3 is TGCGCCAGCAGCCAAGATTCATCAGGGGGGGGAGGGCTCTATGGCTACACCTTC.

The chain carries TRBV30 and TRBJ1-2, with 11 bases that match TRBD1. The CDR3 runs to 16 residues. Germline V gene sequence: CDR1 GTSNPN, CDR2 SVGIG (reference sequence). Germline trimming cut 4 bases from V and 7 bases from J; bases unmatched to any gene: 14. The CDR3 reads CAWILNRDRGSTGYTF. In nucleotides, the CDR3 is TGTGCCTGGATCCTTAACCGGGACAGGGGGTCTACTGGCTACACCTTC.

This clonotype occurred many times. The rearrangement uses TRBV10-3 and TRBJ2-7; 10 nucleotides match TRBD1. This CDR3 has 14 residues. Germline loops: CDR1 ENHRY, CDR2 SYGVKD. V shed 11 bases and J 2 bases; nucleotides not matched to a gene: 9. For the CDR3, the DNA is TGTGCCGTTTCAGACGGGACAGGGGCCTACGAGCAGTACTTC. Its translation: CAVSDGTGAYEQYF.

This clonotype was counted a few times. DNA for the CDR3: TGTGCCAGCAGCTATCCGGGACGGGGGGTGGGCACTGAAGCTTTCTTT. This sequence encodes CASSYPGRGVGTEAFF. The chain uses TRBV11-2 and TRBJ1-1, with D perhaps TRBD1 (5 bases). Germline CDR1 and CDR2: SGHAT and FQNNGV. The CDR3 consists of 16 residues. V lost 4 bases and J 4 bases, leaving 19 bases between the germline ends.

This chain joins TRBV7-8 and TRBJ2-7; possibly TRBD1 for D (5 bases). The CDR3 consists of 14 residues. Germline lookup yields CDR1 SGHVS and CDR2 FQNEAQ. V lost 1 base, J lost 9 bases, and 16 bases lay in between. For the CDR3, the DNA is TGTGCCAGCAGCTTAGACAGGCACGGATGGTTGCAGTACTTC. Translating gives CASSLDRHGWLQYF.

This clonotype has more than one count but fewer than ten. The rearrangement joins TRBV20-1 to TRBJ2-3; 13 nucleotides agree with TRBD2. The CDR3 is 19 residues long. The J segment lost 6 bases and the V segment lost 1 base, leaving 16 bases of the junction unmatched. Germline V gene sequence: CDR1 DFQATT, CDR2 SNEGSKA (reference sequence). The CDR3: CSARAVGGTSGRAGDTQYF. DNA for the CDR3: TGCAGTGCTAGAGCCGTGGGGGGTACTAGCGGGAGGGCCGGGGATACGCAGTATTTT.

The rearrangement uses TRBV10-3 and TRBJ2-6; possible D gene TRBD1, 6 bases. Germline V CDR1 and CDR2: ENHRY, SYGVKD. Deletions cut 7 bases from V and 3 bases from J, with 7 bases between. The CDR3 loop spans 13 amino acids. CDR3 nucleotide sequence: TGTGCCATCACAGGGGTTGGGGCCAACGTCCTGACTTTC. It specifies CAITGVGANVLTF.

The chain recombines TRBV9 with TRBJ1-2, with D tentatively TRBD1 (6 bases). CDR1 is SGDLS and CDR2 is YYNGEE in the germline V gene. The germline V and J ends were trimmed by 3 bases and 8 bases, with 14 bases remaining between them. The CDR3 spans 13 residues. CDR3 bases: TGTGCCAGCAGCGCGTTGACAGGCGAAGGCTACACCTTC. Protein product: CASSALTGEGYTF.

This clonotype was recorded at least ten times. The chain uses TRBV18 and TRBJ2-7; TRBD1 matches at 9 bases. Germline V gives CDR1 KGHSH, CDR2 LQKENI. The CDR3 contains 17 residues. With 6 bases clipped from V and 7 bases from J, the junction kept 19 bases outside the gene matches. The CDR3 loop reads CASSPSSPGTGMWEQYF. The CDR3 DNA reads as TGTGCCAGCTCGCCCTCCTCACCCGGGACAGGGATGTGGGAGCAGTACTTC. Combining the CDR3 with reference TRBV18 and TRBJ2-7 gives the whole variable domain NAGVMQNPRHLVRRRGQEARLRCSPMKGHSHVYWYRQLPEEGLKFMVYLQKENIIDESGMPKERFSAEFPKEGPSILRIQQVVRGDSAAYFCASSPSSPGTGMWEQYFGPGTRLTVT.

This clonotype turned up a few times. This chain links TRBV5-4 with TRBJ2-5; 11 nucleotides line up with TRBD2. CDR3 length: 16 residues. The V and J ends lost 4 bases and 1 base, in that order; junction bases with no gene match: 6. Germline values: CDR1 SGHNT, CDR2 YYREEE (reference sequence). The CDR3 reads CASSGPTSGTQETQYF. The DNA for the CDR3 is TGTGCCAGCAGCGGACCGACTAGCGGGACCCAAGAGACCCAGTACTTC.

The rearrangement joins TRBV6-1 to TRBJ2-7, with TRBD1 matching over 7 bases. The trim removed 6 bases at V and 5 bases at J, leaving 7 bases unmatched. Germline values: CDR1 MNHNS, CDR2 SASEGT. This CDR3 region has 13 residues. The chain's CDR3 is CASRQGVSDEQYF. DNA of the CDR3: TGTGCCAGCAGGCAGGGGGTAAGTGACGAGCAGTACTTC.

This clonotype was seen a few times. This chain links TRBV4-3 with TRBJ1-2, with a weak D call TRBD1 (5 bases). Germline V gives CDR1 LGHNA, CDR2 YSLEER. There are 15 residues in the CDR3. V lost 6 bases and J 4 bases, leaving 18 bases between the germline ends. CDR3 in DNA: TGCGCCAGCAGACCGACAGACGGCATGGGCTATGGCTACACCTTC. Translating gives CASRPTDGMGYGYTF.

V gene TRBV4-1 combines with J gene TRBJ2-7; no firm D call. CDR3 size: 15 residues. V lost 2 bases, J lost 1 base, and 12 bases lay in between. Looked up from germline, CDR1 is MGHRA and CDR2 is YSYEKL. This CDR3 reads CASSQQKGDSYEQYF. The CDR3 DNA sequence: TGCGCCAGCAGCCAACAGAAAGGAGATTCCTACGAGCAGTACTTC.

The table lists this clonotype with a few counts. J is TRBJ2-5 and V is TRBV18, with D perhaps matching TRBD1 (5 bases). Trimming removed 0 bases at V and 4 bases at J, with 12 bases between. The CDR3 extends over 15 amino acids. Germline loops: CDR1 KGHSH, CDR2 LQKENI. CDR3 loop: CASSPPRQGIETQYF. The CDR3 region has the DNA TGTGCCAGCTCACCACCGAGGCAGGGCATAGAGACCCAGTACTTC. Drawing the rest from reference TRBV18 and TRBJ2-5, the complete variable domain is NAGVMQNPRHLVRRRGQEARLRCSPMKGHSHVYWYRQLPEEGLKFMVYLQKENIIDESGMPKERFSAEFPKEGPSILRIQQVVRGDSAAYFCASSPPRQGIETQYFGPGTRLLVL.

This clonotype was detected ten times or more. The rearrangement uses TRBV2 and TRBJ2-7; TRBD2 aligns across 8 bases. The CDR3 runs 16 residues. V was pared by 5 bases and J by 4 bases, with 13 bases of the junction left unmatched. CDR1 SNHLY and CDR2 FYNNEI come from the germline V gene. In DNA, the CDR3 is TGTGCCAGCAGTTTACGCGAGGCGGGAGGCGGGTACGAGCAGTACTTC. Translated: CASSLREAGGGYEQYF.

This clonotype occurred many times. This chain uses TRBV10-2 with TRBJ2-7; 7 nucleotides align to TRBD2. The J segment lost 3 bases and the V segment lost 8 bases, leaving 13 bases of the junction unmatched. The CDR3 spans 15 residues. CDR1 and CDR2 (germline): WSHSY, SAAADI. The CDR3, as DNA: TGCGCCAGCTCTGATCCGGGACTACCCGTCTACGAGCAGTACTTC. This codes for CASSDPGLPVYEQYF.

The table lists this clonotype with many counts. The chain combines TRBV29-1 with TRBJ2-7, with 9 positions matching TRBD1. The ends lost 4 bases at V and 4 bases at J; junction bases unmatched: 5. The length of the CDR3 is 13 residues. From germline, CDR1 is SQVTM and CDR2 ANQGSEA. In DNA form, the CDR3 reads TGCAGCGTTGGAGGACAGGGGATATACGAGCAGTACTTC. This gives the protein CSVGGQGIYEQYF.

This rearrangement joins TRBV12-3 or TRBV12-4 to TRBJ2-7, with 8 bases fitting TRBD1. The DNA matches TRBJ2-1 better at its end, which makes the J call doubtful. The CDR3 consists of 15 residues. The chain's CDR3 is CASSLTDRGYYEQFF. As DNA, the CDR3 is TGTGCCAGCAGTCTAACTGACAGGGGATACTACGAGCAGTTCTTC.

The table lists this clonotype with many counts. This rearrangement joins TRBV11-3 to TRBJ2-2; 12 nucleotides match TRBD2. Trimming at V came to 5 bases and at J to 5 bases, leaving 15 bases not matched to a gene. Germline assignment: CDR1 SGHNT and CDR2 YENEEA. This CDR3 has 19 amino acids. The CDR3 DNA follows: TGTGCCAGCAGCCTACCACCCCGGCTAGCGGGAGGGGGGACCGGGGAGCTGTTTTTT. Amino acid sequence: CASSLPPRLAGGGTGELFF.

Of note for this clonotype: The junction and the germline gene differ at one end; a read error may be behind it. V usage is TRBV5-1 and J usage is TRBJ2-5; no definite D call. The CDR3 extends over 14 amino acids. From germline, CDR1 is SGHRS and CDR2 YFSETQ. The CDR3 DNA sequence: TGCGCCAGCAGCTTGGAAGTGGGAAAAGACACCCAGTACTTC. This sequence encodes CASSLEVGKDTQYF. The whole variable domain, filled in from reference TRBV5-1 and TRBJ2-5, reads KAGVTQTPRYLIKTRGQQVTLSCSPISGHRSVSWYQQTPGQGLQFLFEYFSETQRNKGNFPGRFSGRQFSNSRSEMNVSTLELGDSALYLCASSLEVGKDTQYFGPGTRLLVL.

Points on this clonotype: A much larger clone differs from this one at a single base, so this may be a read error. The chain is built from TRBV12-3 or TRBV12-4 and TRBJ2-7; 11 bases align to TRBD2. The CDR3 consists of 15 residues. The V gene end was trimmed by 6 bases and the J gene end by 6 bases; junction bases not matched to a gene: 10. In DNA form, the CDR3 reads TGTGCCAGCAGCTTACTAGCGGGAGCAGATTCCGAGCAGTACTTC. Its protein product is CASSLLAGADSEQYF.

This clonotype was detected ten times or more. The rearrangement links TRBV2 to TRBJ1-1; 7 bases match TRBD1. Germline-derived CDR1 and CDR2 are SNHLY and FYNNEI. After removal of 4 bases from V and 4 bases from J, the junction contained 6 bases not matched to a gene. This CDR3 spans 14 amino acids. The CDR3 DNA is TGTGCCAGCAGTGCAGGGGGTAGGGGCACTGAAGCTTTCTTT. It yields the protein CASSAGGRGTEAFF.

With regard to this clonotype: A much larger clone sits a single nucleotide away, making a read error possible. This sequence joins TRBV7-9 and TRBJ2-5; TRBD2 matches at 12 bases. Trimming removed 7 bases from V and 12 bases from J; junction bases left unmatched: 15. From germline, CDR1 is SEHNR and CDR2 FQNEAQ (reference sequence). This CDR3 comprises 15 residues. The CDR3 DNA reads TGTGCCAGCAACCCGGGGACTAGCGGGCGCTCCCCGGAGTACTTC. This codes for CASNPGTSGRSPEYF.

This clonotype was found a few times. The chain employs TRBV27 and TRBJ1-5; D not resolved. Germline lookup yields CDR1 MNHEY and CDR2 SMNVEV (reference sequence). V dropped 3 bases and J dropped 1 base, with 16 bases sitting between them. The CDR3 has 17 amino acids. The CDR3 is CASSFYGTPGSNQPQHF. CDR3 in DNA: TGTGCCAGCAGTTTCTACGGTACCCCCGGGAGCAATCAGCCCCAGCATTTT.

This clonotype was recorded at least ten times. The chain links TRBV20-1 to TRBJ1-1; D perhaps matches TRBD1 (6 bases). The CDR3 is 14 residues long. V gave up 0 bases and J gave up 5 bases, with 13 bases separating them. In germline, CDR1 is DFQATT, CDR2 SNEGSKA (reference sequence). DNA for the CDR3: TGCAGTGCTAGAGATGAGGGGGGCAGAACTGAAGCTTTCTTT. It translates to CSARDEGGRTEAFF.

This clonotype has ten or more counts. This chain links TRBV12-3 or TRBV12-4 with TRBJ1-1; D not certain. V lost 1 base to trimming and J lost 10 bases, with 4 bases between them. This CDR3 has 10 amino acids. The DNA of the CDR3 is TGTGCCAGCAGTTTAGGGCTAGCTTTCTTT. Amino acid sequence: CASSLGLAFF.

The V gene is TRBV2, the J gene TRBJ1-2, with TRBD1 identical over 8 bases. With 6 bases clipped from V and 2 bases from J, the junction kept 5 bases outside the gene matches. From germline, CDR1 is SNHLY and CDR2 FYNNEI. The CDR3 extends over 14 amino acids. CDR3 in DNA: TGTGCCAGCAGGGAGGGGACAGGAAACTATGGCTACACCTTC. As protein: CASREGTGNYGYTF.

This clonotype came up many times. V usage is TRBV12-5 and J usage is TRBJ1-2; 10 bases match TRBD1. V trimming: 5 bases; J trimming: 4 bases; junction bases outside the gene matches: 7. The CDR3 contains 15 residues. Per germline, CDR1 LGHNT and CDR2 FRNRAP. The CDR3 spells CASGLDRGHRYGYTF. The CDR3 nucleotides are TGTGCTAGTGGTCTCGACAGGGGGCATCGCTATGGCTACACCTTC.